This T cell receptor beta chain was documented in a study of CXCR3 chemokines and chemotherapy response in bladder cancer (dated by TCRdb to between 2021 and 2024). A note on the overall study: The study tested whether activity of the CXCR3 chemokine system within human bladder cancer tumors predicted response to chemotherapy.

Libraries came from PCR. TCRdb shows the sequencer as Illumina HiSeq 2500. TCRdb passed the public sequencing reads through fastp at Q25 and MiXCR, retaining productive beta sequences. Here each entry gathers all rows of one CDR3 protein and keeps the most common genes and DNA. Within this sample are approximately 10,000 distinct CDR3 sequences, with under 25% of them counted one time only. The ten most abundant clones make up 8.5% to 9% of the sample. This clonotype was seen at least ten times. The clone's antigen remains unknown. There are no base qualities to consult, and no much larger clone falls within one base. The CDR3 numbers 13 residues from cysteine through phenylalanine. Just the 39-base CDR3 DNA is kept, in frame starting at base 1. The junction shows trimming of 2 bases on V and 6 bases on J, plus 7 bases between the germline ends.

This sample was gathered from a patient whose treatment included neoadjuvant chemotherapy. The rearranged segments are TRBV12-3 or TRBV12-4 and TRBJ2-2; the D element might be TRBD1 or TRBD2, as each aligns at 6 bases. The source is a human donor with bladder cancer that did not respond to neoadjuvant chemotherapy. This receptor carries the CDR3 CASSLRGAGELFF. The DNA sequence is TGTGCCAGCAGTTTAAGGGGGGCCGGGGAGCTGTTTTTT.